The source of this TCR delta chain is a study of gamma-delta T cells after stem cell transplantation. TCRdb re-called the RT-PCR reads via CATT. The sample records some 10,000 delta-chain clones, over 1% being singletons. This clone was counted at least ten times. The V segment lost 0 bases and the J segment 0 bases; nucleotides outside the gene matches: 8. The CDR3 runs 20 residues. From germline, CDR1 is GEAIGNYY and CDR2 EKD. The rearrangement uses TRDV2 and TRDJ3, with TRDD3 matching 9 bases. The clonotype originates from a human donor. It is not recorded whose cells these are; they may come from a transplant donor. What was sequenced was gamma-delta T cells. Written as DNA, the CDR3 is TGTGCCTGTGACACCGTACTGGGGGAGGGGAGCTCCTGGGACACCCGACAGATGTTTTTC. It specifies CACDTVLGEGSSWDTRQMFF.